These 18 T cell receptor beta chains were sequenced from one sample in a study of cytomegalovirus exposure and HLA in healthy donors. 13 Jbeta primers and 60 Vbeta primers were used for the PCR. Data came from immunoSEQ multiplex PCR; TCRdb stores just in-frame clones and leaves some out. The table records fewer than 110,000 clones, roughly 80% of them present only once. The specimen was PBMCs. These receptors originate from a man in his forties in good health and CMV-seronegative.

This rearrangement joins TRBV11-3 to TRBJ2-3, with D possibly TRBD1 on 6 matching bases. The CDR3 is 13 residues long. Trimming took off 6 bases at V and 1 base at J, with 8 bases between the two ends. Germline CDR1 reads SGHNT; CDR2 reads YENEEA. The CDR3 nucleotides are TGTGCCAGCAGTAAGGGGGGCACAGATACGCAGTATTTT. Its protein product is CASSKGGTDTQYF.

This clone was observed a single time. V and J are TRBV12-5 and TRBJ2-3, with TRBD1 matching 7 bases. This CDR3 comprises 15 residues. The V gene end was trimmed by 1 base and the J gene end by 4 bases; junction bases not matched to a gene: 5. From germline, CDR1 is LGHNT and CDR2 FRNRAP. Here the CDR3 reads CASGLGQGWADTQYF. The CDR3 bases are TGTGCTAGTGGTTTGGGACAGGGTTGGGCAGATACGCAGTATTTT. Based on the CDR3 plus reference TRBV12-5 and TRBJ2-3, the full variable domain is DARVTQTPRHKVTEMGQEVTMRCQPILGHNTVFWYRQTMMQGLELLAYFRNRAPLDDSGMPKDRFSAEMPDATLATLKIQPSEPRDSAVYFCASGLGQGWADTQYFGPGTRLTVL.

The genes are TRBV2 and TRBJ1-2, with D possibly matching TRBD1 (6 bases). The V gene's germline CDR1 is SNHLY and CDR2 FYNNEI. Trimming took off 6 bases at V and 1 base at J, with 21 bases between the two ends. This CDR3 spans 17 amino acids. The CDR3 is CASSETSRDTFNYGYTF. For the CDR3, the DNA is TGTGCCAGCAGCGAAACTTCCCGGGACACTTTTAACTATGGCTACACCTTC.

CDR3 DNA sequence: TGTGCCAGCAGCTTAGCGTTGGGGCCAAATGAAAAACTGTTTTTT. Its protein product is CASSLALGPNEKLFF. V usage is TRBV7-6 and J usage is TRBJ1-4; a weak D match, TRBD1 (5 bases). The CDR3 has 15 residues. V lost 0 bases and J 5 bases, leaving 10 bases between the germline ends. Looked up from germline, CDR1 is SGHVS and CDR2 is FNYEAQ.

A remark on this clone: Other DNA sequences from this sample encode an identical CDR3 as well. V gene TRBV7-9 combines with J gene TRBJ2-5, with no clear D. The germline V gene has CDR1 SEHNR and CDR2 FQNEAQ (reference sequence). Trimming removed 1 base from V and 2 bases from J, with 8 bases in between. The CDR3 is 14 residues long. In DNA form, the CDR3 reads TGTGCCAGCAGCTTAGGCCAGTATCAAGAGACCCAGTACTTC. Protein: CASSLGQYQETQYF.

V is TRBV27 and J is TRBJ2-7; 7 positions match TRBD1. Germline CDR1 is MNHEY and CDR2 is SMNVEV (reference sequence). The V segment lost 5 bases and the J segment 5 bases; nucleotides outside the gene matches: 6. The CDR3 loop spans 13 amino acids. For the CDR3, the DNA is TGTGCCAGCAGTCTTACAGGGGCCAACGAGCAGTACGTC. Translated, it gives CASSLTGANEQYV.

The chain recombines TRBV7-8 with TRBJ1-1; no clear D. CDR1 is SGHVS and CDR2 is FQNEAQ in the germline V gene. The CDR3 runs 14 residues. V lost 1 base and J lost 3, with 9 bases in between. The CDR3 coding sequence is TGTGCCAGCAGCTTAGGACACCCCTACACTGAAGCTTTCTTT. This sequence encodes CASSLGHPYTEAFF.

The V and J genes are TRBV6-5 and TRBJ1-2; D gene unclear. V was trimmed by 2 bases and J by 6 bases, leaving 10 bases between them. The CDR3 totals 13 residues. The germline V gene encodes CDR1 MNHEY and CDR2 SVGAGI. The CDR3: CASSYVAGHGYTF. CDR3 coding DNA: TGTGCCAGCAGTTACGTGGCAGGCCATGGCTACACCTTC.

The chain has TRBV18 and TRBJ1-1; D is undetermined. The CDR3 has 13 amino acids. Germline CDR1 KGHSH, CDR2 LQKENI. V lost 5 bases and J 5 bases, leaving 12 bases between the germline ends. The CDR3: CASSGLEMTEAFF. DNA of the CDR3: TGTGCCAGCTCAGGGCTTGAGATGACTGAAGCTTTCTTT.

This clone was seen only a few times. The V gene is TRBV7-9, the J gene TRBJ1-1, with D perhaps TRBD1 (5 bases). V shed 4 bases and J shed 1 base, with 7 bases lying between them. From germline, CDR1 is SEHNR and CDR2 FQNEAQ (reference sequence). The CDR3 is 13 residues long. For the CDR3, the DNA is TGTGCCAGCAGCTGGGGGGAGAACACTGAAGCTTTCTTT. Translation: CASSWGENTEAFF.

The chain links TRBV19 to TRBJ2-1; possibly TRBD1 for D (6 bases). Germline CDR1 and CDR2: LNHDA and SQIVND (reference sequence). This CDR3 contains 16 residues. Trimming left V 8 bases short and J 8 bases short, with 25 bases between. CDR3 DNA sequence: TGTGCCAGTCGCCTGACCGGGACACCTAACTCTTATGAGCAGTTCTTC. Its translation: CASRLTGTPNSYEQFF.

This chain links TRBV7-9 with TRBJ1-6, with a tentative D call TRBD1 (5 bases). V was cut by 2 bases and J by 7 bases, with 12 bases left in between. This CDR3 is built from 15 residues. Germline V CDR1 and CDR2: SEHNR, FQNEAQ (reference sequence). In DNA, the CDR3 is TGTGCCAGCAGCTTAAGGGGATTTAAGAATTCACCCCTCCACTTT. Its translation is CASSLRGFKNSPLHF.

The V call is TRBV5-1, the J call TRBJ2-2; 7 bases align to TRBD2. The CDR3 is 15 residues long. The V segment lost 5 bases and the J segment 5 bases; nucleotides outside the gene matches: 9. The V gene's germline CDR1 is SGHRS and CDR2 YFSETQ. This chain's CDR3 is CASRPLGGETGELFF. The CDR3 DNA follows: TGCGCCAGCAGGCCACTTGGGGGGGAGACCGGGGAGCTGTTTTTT.

The gene calls are TRBV11-2 and TRBJ2-7; 12 nucleotides line up with TRBD2. CDR1 SGHAT and CDR2 FQNNGV come from the germline V gene. V lost 2 bases to trimming and J lost 11 bases; unmatched junction nucleotides: 16. The CDR3 extends over 17 amino acids. The chain's CDR3 is CASSLFRTSGASESEYF. The DNA of the CDR3 is TGTGCCAGCAGCTTATTCCGGACTAGCGGGGCCTCAGAATCTGAGTACTTC.

The chain couples TRBV6-5 to TRBJ1-4, with D possibly matching TRBD1 (5 bases). Germline loops: CDR1 MNHEY, CDR2 SVGAGI. The V end was cut by 6 bases, the J end by 7 bases, with 12 bases between. There are 13 residues in the CDR3. The CDR3 bases are TGTGCCAGCAGAAGGGGACTTGGTGAAAAACTGTTTTTT. Amino acids: CASRRGLGEKLFF.

The rearrangement joins TRBV11-3 to TRBJ2-3, with 11 positions matching TRBD2. The germline V gene has CDR1 SGHNT and CDR2 YENEEA. There are 16 residues in the CDR3. After removal of 5 bases from V and 1 base from J, the junction contained 5 bases not matched to a gene. The CDR3 DNA reads as TGTGCCAGCAGCCGACGTAGCGGGGGGGGCACAGATACGCAGTATTTT. Translation gives CASSRRSGGGTDTQYF.

The V and J genes are TRBV6-5 and TRBJ2-5; 10 bases map to TRBD2. V shed 6 bases and J 1 base; nucleotides not matched to a gene: 2. Germline V gives CDR1 MNHEY, CDR2 SVGAGI. The CDR3 loop spans 14 amino acids. In nucleotides, the CDR3 is TGTGCCAGCAGACGACTAGCGGGCCAAGAGACCCAGTACTTC. Amino acids: CASRRLAGQETQYF.

A remark on this clone: In the same sample, other DNA sequences code for this CDR3. The V and J genes are TRBV19 and TRBJ1-4, with D unclear. V lost 4 bases to trimming and J lost 0 bases, with 6 bases between them. The germline V gene encodes CDR1 LNHDA and CDR2 SQIVND (reference sequence). This CDR3 has 14 residues. DNA for the CDR3: TGTGCCAGTAGTAAGAGTGCAACTAATGAAAAACTGTTTTTT. Amino acid sequence: CASSKSATNEKLFF.